The TCR beta chain under discussion was sequenced for a study of T-cell reconstitution after alpha-beta-depleted transplantation in children. Overall study findings and caveats: The origin of high day-60 TCRbeta diversity in some patients lay in surviving recipient T cells and thymic progenitors. Several hundred expanded graft clones reportedly gave rise to the alpha-beta T cells present about two months after transplant. The main origin of T-cell counts and diversity one year after transplant was newly produced T cells.

This clonotype showed up many times. Its antigen remains unidentified. Unique molecular identifiers were incorporated when the TCRbeta library was constructed. One entry per CDR3 protein results from TCRdb running MiXCR on the PCR reads. The table records about 600,000 distinct CDR3 sequences, roughly 23% of them present only once. The CDR3 has 16 amino acids. The germline V gene encodes CDR1 ENHRY and CDR2 SYGVKD. Germline trimming cut 3 bases from V and 3 bases from J; bases unmatched to any gene: 6. The chain combines TRBV10-3 with TRBJ2-3, with 10 positions matching TRBD1. The specimen comprised PBMCs, mostly from graft donor cells, sampled 360 days after TCRalphabeta/CD19-depleted stem cell transplant. The receptor comes from a boy younger than two who had a stem cell transplant for acute myeloid leukemia, so the T cells may come from the graft donor. CDR3 coding DNA: TGTGCCATCAGTGAATGGGACAGGGGCGGAACAGATACGCAGTATTTT. Its translation: CAISEWDRGGTDTQYF.